This T cell receptor (beta chain) is drawn from a study of sequential checkpoint blockade in melanoma (dated by TCRdb to the late 2010s). Describing the broader study: In a 1:1 randomization, patients received either first-line nivolumab then ipilimumab (arm A) or ipilimumab then nivolumab (arm B). Maintenance nivolumab came after both trial sequences.

Overall study results and their limits: Larger, independent patient cohorts are needed to validate the response-prediction model that combines TCR metrics and mutation burden.

In the paper's terms, the treatment or condition label means: randomized to nivolumab then ipilimumab (arm A) or the reverse (arm B). Prior DNA-damaging chemotherapy had not been received by any trial patient. On a FACS Aria II flow cytometer, live CD3+CD8+ cells that were negative for CD19 and CD56 were sorted from thawed PBMCs. The samples were obtained from melanoma patients enrolled in CheckMate 064, an open-label, randomized phase II trial testing sequential checkpoint blockade. Peripheral blood mononuclear cells were obtained through leukapheresis, purified using Ficoll-Paque, and frozen in human serum containing approximately 9.5% DMSO. Right after sorting, the blood CD3+CD8+ cells were verified to be >98% pure, and DNA extraction followed. CDR1 and CDR2 (SGHDT, YYEEEE) derive from the germline V gene. Germline trimming amounts to 4 bases on V and 2 bases on J, with 7 as the count of junction bases outside the gene matches. Its CDR3 holds 15 amino acids, cysteine through phenylalanine. Only the CDR3 portion is preserved as DNA: 45 bases, with reading frame beginning at the first base.

The immunoSEQ Assay was used to immunosequence TCRbeta CDR3 regions from genomic DNA. Before high-throughput sequencing, the genomic DNA was amplified using bias-controlled multiplex PCR. The authors' pipeline ran thus. To quantify the absolute abundance of each unique TCRbeta CDR3 region, the sequences were collapsed and filtered. Clonality, defined as 1 minus Pielou's evenness, was calculated using only productive rearrangements. A previously published method was used to identify clones with significantly greater frequencies in on-treatment samples than in baseline samples. TCRdb retrieved this table from immuneACCESS and kept in-frame rearrangements only. Not all clones are present; in checked studies, unresolved V genes account for under half, and no reason is known for the remainder. The DNA was the basis for D and trimming; V, J and clone size are from that table. This sample is represented by fewer than 20,000 clones; roughly 61% of them were singletons. The ten largest account for around 17% of the sample.

This clone was picked up a small number of times. What antigen it recognizes has not been identified. The input lacks base qualities; no much larger clone sits a single base away. Material: CD8+ T cells sorted from blood (inferred from file names), obtained from a patient given nivolumab and ipilimumab in sequence. The chain is encoded by TRBV5-6 joined to TRBJ2-5, with TRBD2 identical over 8 junction bases. The receptor was derived from a human donor with melanoma. Here is the DNA: TGTGCCAGCAGCGGTCGGGGGGGTCAGCAAGAGACCCAGTACTTC. It translates to CASSGRGGQQETQYF. The variable domain in full, with residues beyond the CDR3 obtained from the reference TRBV5-6 and TRBJ2-5 genes, is DAGVTQSPTHLIKTRGQQVTLRCSPKSGHDTVSWYQQALGQGPQFIFQYYEEEERQRGNFPDRFSGHQFPNYSSELNVNALLLGDSALYLCASSGRGGQQETQYFGPGTRLLVL.